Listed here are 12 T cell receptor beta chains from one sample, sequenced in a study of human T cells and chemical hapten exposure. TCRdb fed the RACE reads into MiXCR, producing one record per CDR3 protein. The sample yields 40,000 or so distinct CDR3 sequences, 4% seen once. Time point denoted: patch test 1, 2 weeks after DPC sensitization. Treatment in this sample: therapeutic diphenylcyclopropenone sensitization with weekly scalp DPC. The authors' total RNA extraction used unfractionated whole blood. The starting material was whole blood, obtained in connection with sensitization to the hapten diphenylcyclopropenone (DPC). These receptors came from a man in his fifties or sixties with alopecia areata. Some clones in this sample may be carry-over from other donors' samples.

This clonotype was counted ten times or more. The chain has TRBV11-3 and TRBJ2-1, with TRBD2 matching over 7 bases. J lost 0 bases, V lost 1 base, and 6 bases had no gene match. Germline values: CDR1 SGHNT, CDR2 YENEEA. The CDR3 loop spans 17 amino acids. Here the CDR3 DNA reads TGTGCCAGCAGCTTAGCGAAAGCGGGGAGCTCCTACAATGAGCAGTTCTTC. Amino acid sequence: CASSLAKAGSSYNEQFF.

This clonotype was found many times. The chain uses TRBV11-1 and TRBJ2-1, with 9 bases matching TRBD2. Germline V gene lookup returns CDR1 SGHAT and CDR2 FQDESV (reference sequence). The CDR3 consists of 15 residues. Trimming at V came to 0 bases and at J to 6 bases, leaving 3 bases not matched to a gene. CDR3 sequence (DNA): TGTGCCAGCAGCTTAGCACTAGCGGGTGGCAATGAGCAGTTCTTC. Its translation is CASSLALAGGNEQFF. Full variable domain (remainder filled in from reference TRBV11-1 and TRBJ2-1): EAEVAQSPRYKITEKSQAVAFWCDPISGHATLYWYRQILGQGPELLVQFQDESVVDDSQLPKDRFSAERLKGVDSTLKIQPAELGDSAMYLCASSLALAGGNEQFFGPGTRLTVL.

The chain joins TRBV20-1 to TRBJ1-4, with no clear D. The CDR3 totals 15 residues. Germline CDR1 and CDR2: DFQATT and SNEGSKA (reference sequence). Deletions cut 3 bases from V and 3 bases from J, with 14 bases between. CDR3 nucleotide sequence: TGCAGTGCTAGCAATGGGGAGAAGGCTAATGAAAAACTGTTTTTT. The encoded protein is CSASNGEKANEKLFF.

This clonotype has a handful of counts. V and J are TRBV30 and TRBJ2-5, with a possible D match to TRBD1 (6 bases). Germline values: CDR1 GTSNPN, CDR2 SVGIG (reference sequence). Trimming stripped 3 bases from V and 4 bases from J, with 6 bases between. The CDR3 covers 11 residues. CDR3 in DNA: TGTGCCTGGAGAGGGGGAGAGACCCAGTACTTC. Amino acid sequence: CAWRGGETQYF.

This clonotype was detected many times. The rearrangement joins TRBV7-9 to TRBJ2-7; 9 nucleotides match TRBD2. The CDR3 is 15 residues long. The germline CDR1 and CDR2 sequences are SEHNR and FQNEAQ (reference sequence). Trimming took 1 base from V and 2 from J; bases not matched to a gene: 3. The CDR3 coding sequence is TGTGCCAGCAGCTTAGGACTAGCGGAGACCTACGAGCAGTACTTC. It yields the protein CASSLGLAETYEQYF.

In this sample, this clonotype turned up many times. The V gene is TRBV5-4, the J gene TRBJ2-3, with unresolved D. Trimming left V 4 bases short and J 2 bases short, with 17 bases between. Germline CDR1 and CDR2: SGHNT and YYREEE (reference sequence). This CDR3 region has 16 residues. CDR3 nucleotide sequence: TGTGCCAGCAGCCGTGTCACGGACCCAGCCACAGATACGCAGTATTTT. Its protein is CASSRVTDPATDTQYF.

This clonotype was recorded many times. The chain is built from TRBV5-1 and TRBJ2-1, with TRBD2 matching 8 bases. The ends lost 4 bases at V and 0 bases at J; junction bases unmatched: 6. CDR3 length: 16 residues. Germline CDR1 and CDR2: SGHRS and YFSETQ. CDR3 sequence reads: CASSRAGESSYNEQFF. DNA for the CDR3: TGCGCCAGCAGCCGAGCGGGAGAGAGCTCCTACAATGAGCAGTTCTTC.

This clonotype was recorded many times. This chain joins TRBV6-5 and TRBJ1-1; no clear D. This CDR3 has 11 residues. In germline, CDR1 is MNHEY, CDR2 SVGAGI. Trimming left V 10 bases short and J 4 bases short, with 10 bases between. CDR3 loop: CAIKTGTEAFF. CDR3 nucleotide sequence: TGTGCCATAAAGACTGGCACTGAAGCTTTCTTT.

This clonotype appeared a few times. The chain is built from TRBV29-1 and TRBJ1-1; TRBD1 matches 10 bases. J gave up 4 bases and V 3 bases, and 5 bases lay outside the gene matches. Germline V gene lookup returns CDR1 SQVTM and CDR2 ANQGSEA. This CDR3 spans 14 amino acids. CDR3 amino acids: CSVETGGRGTEAFF. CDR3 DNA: TGCAGCGTTGAGACAGGGGGCAGGGGCACTGAAGCTTTCTTT.

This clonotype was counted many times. The CDR3 loop reads CASSSTGRPTGELFF. The CDR3 DNA sequence: TGCGCCAGCAGTTCAACAGGGCGTCCTACCGGGGAGCTGTTTTTT. The chain carries TRBV10-1 and TRBJ2-2; D perhaps matches TRBD1 (6 bases). Trimming removed 5 bases from V and 5 bases from J, with 15 bases in between. The CDR3 has 15 residues. Germline CDR1 WNHNN, CDR2 SYGVQD (reference sequence).

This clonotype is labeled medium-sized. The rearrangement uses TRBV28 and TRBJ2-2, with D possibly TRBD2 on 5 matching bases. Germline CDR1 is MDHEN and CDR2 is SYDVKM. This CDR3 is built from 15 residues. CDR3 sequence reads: CASRVFQLDTGELFF. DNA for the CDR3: TGTGCTTCGCGGGTCTTCCAGCTGGACACCGGGGAGCTGTTTTTT.

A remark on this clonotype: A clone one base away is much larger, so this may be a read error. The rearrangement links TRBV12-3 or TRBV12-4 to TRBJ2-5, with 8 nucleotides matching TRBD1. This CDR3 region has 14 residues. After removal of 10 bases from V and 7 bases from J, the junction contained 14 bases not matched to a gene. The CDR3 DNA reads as TGTGCCAACAGCCGAGGACAGGGTTCGGGGACCCAGTACTTC. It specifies CANSRGQGSGTQYF.